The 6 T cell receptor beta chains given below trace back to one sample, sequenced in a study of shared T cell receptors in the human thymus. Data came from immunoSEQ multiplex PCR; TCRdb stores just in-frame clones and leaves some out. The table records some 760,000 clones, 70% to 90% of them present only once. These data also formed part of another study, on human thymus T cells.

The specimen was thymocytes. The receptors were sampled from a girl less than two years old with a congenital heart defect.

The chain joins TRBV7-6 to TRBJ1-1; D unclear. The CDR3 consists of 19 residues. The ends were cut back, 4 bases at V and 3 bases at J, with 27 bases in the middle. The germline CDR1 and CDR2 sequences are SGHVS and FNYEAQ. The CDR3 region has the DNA TGTGCCAGCAGCTCCTACTGGCGTAAGGACCCGCTGAGGGACACTGAAGCTTTCTTT. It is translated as CASSSYWRKDPLRDTEAFF.

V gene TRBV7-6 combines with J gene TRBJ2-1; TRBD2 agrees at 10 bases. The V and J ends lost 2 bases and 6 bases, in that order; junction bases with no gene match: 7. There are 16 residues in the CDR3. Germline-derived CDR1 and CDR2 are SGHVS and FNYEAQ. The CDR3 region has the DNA TGTGCCAGCAGCTTAAGGTCTTCTAGCGGGAGCAATGAGCAGTTCTTC. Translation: CASSLRSSSGSNEQFF.

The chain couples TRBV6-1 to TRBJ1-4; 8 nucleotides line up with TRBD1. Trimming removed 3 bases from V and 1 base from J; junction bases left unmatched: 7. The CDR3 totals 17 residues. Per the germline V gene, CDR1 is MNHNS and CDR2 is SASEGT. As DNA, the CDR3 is TGTGCCAGCAGTGAGACAGGGGAGAGTGTAACTAATGAAAAACTGTTTTTT. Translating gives CASSETGESVTNEKLFF.

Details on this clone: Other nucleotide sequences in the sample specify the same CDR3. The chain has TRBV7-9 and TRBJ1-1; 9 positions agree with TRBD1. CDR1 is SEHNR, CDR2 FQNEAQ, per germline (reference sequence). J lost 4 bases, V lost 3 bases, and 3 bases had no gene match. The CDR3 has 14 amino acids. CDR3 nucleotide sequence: TGTGCCAGCAGCTTGGGACAGGGCGCCACTGAAGCTTTCTTT. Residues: CASSLGQGATEAFF.

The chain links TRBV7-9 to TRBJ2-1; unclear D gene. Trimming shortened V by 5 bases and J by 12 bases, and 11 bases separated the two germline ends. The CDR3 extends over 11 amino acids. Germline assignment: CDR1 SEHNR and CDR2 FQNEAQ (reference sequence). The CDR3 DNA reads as TGTGCCAGCAGCACACAGATGGGGCAGTTCTTC. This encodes CASSTQMGQFF.

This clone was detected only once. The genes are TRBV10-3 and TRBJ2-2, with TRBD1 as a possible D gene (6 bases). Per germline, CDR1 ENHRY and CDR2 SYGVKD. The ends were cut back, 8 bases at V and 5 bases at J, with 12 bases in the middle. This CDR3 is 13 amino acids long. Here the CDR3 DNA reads TGTGCCATCCGTTCAGGGGAAACCGGGGAGCTGTTTTTT. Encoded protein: CAIRSGETGELFF.